The entry below gives a single T cell receptor beta chain sequence along with its context. This CDR3 contains 15 residues. Looked up from germline, CDR1 is SGHTA and CDR2 is FQGNSA. The ends were cut back, 5 bases at V and 1 base at J, with 14 bases in the middle. This record comes from a study of blood T cell repertoires in COVID-19. Study background: Collection of acute and convalescent COVID-19 samples took place in the United States, Italy and Spain. T cells, B-cell-depleted T cells, or PBMCs provided the cDNA or gDNA that served as material.

Produced via immunoSEQ multiplex PCR; TCRdb's table is partial and in-frame only. The repertoire holds roughly 99,000 clones, over 70% seen once, with around a tenth in the top ten. This clonotype was sampled from a woman at least 80 years old with acute or convalescent COVID-19. The rearrangement joins TRBV7-2 to TRBJ1-1; weak D call: TRBD1 (5 bases). Specimen: peripheral blood. The CDR3 DNA is TGTGCCAGCAGCCTCAGACAGTCCGGGAACACTGAAGCTTTCTTT. Its protein is CASSLRQSGNTEAFF.